This entry lists 3 T cell receptor beta chains sequenced from one sample in a study of spatial heterogeneity in lung cancer. Indicated time point: sample taken at primary tumor resection. Antigen specificity for these receptors is unknown. The study's findings and limits: How many expanded intratumoral alpha and beta TCRs were present tracked the tumor mutation count, which was a count of nonsynonymous mutations.

TCRdb fed the 5' RACE reads into MiXCR, producing one record per CDR3 protein. In the table there are around 18,000 distinct CDR3 sequences, 5.8% of which are singletons. Here the sequenced sample was lung tumor tissue, taken at surgery. The receptors were gathered from a female donor with early-stage non-small cell lung cancer.

At least ten counts were recorded for this clonotype. Little can be read into the size of this beta chain, an off-target read in a library designed for alpha chains. This chain links TRBV20-1 with TRBJ1-2, with TRBD1 matching over 9 bases. V was clipped by 4 bases and J by 2 bases; unmatched bases: 2. Germline loops: CDR1 DFQATT, CDR2 SNEGSKA (reference sequence). The CDR3 runs 13 residues. This CDR3 is CSANRGPNYGYTF. The CDR3 coding sequence is TGCAGTGCTAACAGGGGGCCCAACTATGGCTACACCTTC.

This clonotype is medium-sized. This beta chain lies outside the target of a library built for alpha chains; its clone size means little. The chain uses TRBV9 and TRBJ2-5; weak D call: TRBD1 (5 bases). V dropped 4 bases and J dropped 7 bases, with 20 bases sitting between them. The CDR3 is made up of 15 amino acids. CDR1 and CDR2 (germline): SGDLS, YYNGEE. The CDR3 sequence is CASSPLLDNEGTQYF. For the CDR3, the DNA is TGTGCCAGCAGCCCACTATTGGACAACGAAGGGACCCAGTACTTC. The entire variable domain, with the rest obtained from reference TRBV9 and TRBJ2-5, is as follows: DSGVTQTPKHLITATGQRVTLRCSPRSGDLSVYWYQQSLDQGLQFLIQYYNGEERAKGNILERFSAQQFPDLHSELNLSSLELGDSALYFCASSPLLDNEGTQYFGPGTRLLVL.

Remarks on this clonotype: A much larger clone sits a single nucleotide away, making a read error possible. Likely a read error: the CDR3 ends without its conserved phenylalanine or tryptophan. Within a library made for alpha chains, this beta chain is off target, and its count is uninformative. This chain connects TRBV3-1 to TRBJ2-3; TRBD2 matches 11 bases. In germline, CDR1 is LGHDT, CDR2 YNNKEL (reference sequence). V lost 4 bases, J lost 6 bases, and 6 bases stayed unmatched. The CDR3 has 15 amino acids. The CDR3 DNA sequence: TGTGCCAGCAGCCGTACTAGCGGGAGACCCGATACGCAGTATTCT. This codes for CASSRTSGRPDTQYS.